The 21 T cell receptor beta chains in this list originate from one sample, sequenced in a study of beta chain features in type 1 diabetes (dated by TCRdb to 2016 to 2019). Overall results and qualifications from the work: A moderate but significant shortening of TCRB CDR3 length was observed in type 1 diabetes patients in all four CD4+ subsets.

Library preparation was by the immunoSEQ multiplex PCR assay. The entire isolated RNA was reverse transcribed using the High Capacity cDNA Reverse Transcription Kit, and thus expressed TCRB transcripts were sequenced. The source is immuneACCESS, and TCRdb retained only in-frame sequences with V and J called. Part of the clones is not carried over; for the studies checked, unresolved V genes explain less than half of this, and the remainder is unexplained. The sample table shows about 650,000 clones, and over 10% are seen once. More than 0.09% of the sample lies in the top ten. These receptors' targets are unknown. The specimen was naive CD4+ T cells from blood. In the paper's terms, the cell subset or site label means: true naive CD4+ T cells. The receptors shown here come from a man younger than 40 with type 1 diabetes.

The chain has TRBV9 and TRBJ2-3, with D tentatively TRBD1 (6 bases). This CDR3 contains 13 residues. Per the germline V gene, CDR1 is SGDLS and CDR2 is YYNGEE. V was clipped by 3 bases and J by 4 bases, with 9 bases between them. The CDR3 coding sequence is TGTGCCAGCAGCGGTTACAGGGCAGATACGCAGTATTTT. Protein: CASSGYRADTQYF.

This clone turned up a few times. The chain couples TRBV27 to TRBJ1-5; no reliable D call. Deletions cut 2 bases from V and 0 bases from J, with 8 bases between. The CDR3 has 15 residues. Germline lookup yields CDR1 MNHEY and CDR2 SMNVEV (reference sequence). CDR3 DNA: TGTGCCAGCAGTTTAGGAGGTTATAGCAATCAGCCCCAGCATTTT. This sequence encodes CASSLGGYSNQPQHF.

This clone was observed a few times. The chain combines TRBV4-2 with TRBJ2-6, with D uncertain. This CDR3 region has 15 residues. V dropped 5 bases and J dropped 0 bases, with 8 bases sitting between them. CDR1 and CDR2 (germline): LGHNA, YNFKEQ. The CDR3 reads CASSSTGSGANVLTF. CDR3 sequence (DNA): TGTGCCAGCAGCTCAACTGGCTCTGGGGCCAACGTCCTGACTTTC.

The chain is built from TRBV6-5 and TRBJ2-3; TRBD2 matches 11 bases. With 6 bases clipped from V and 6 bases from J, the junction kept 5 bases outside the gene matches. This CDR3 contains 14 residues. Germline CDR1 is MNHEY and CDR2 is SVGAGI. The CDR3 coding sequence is TGTGCCAGCAGCCGGACTAGCGGGCCTGATACGCAGTATTTT. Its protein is CASSRTSGPDTQYF.

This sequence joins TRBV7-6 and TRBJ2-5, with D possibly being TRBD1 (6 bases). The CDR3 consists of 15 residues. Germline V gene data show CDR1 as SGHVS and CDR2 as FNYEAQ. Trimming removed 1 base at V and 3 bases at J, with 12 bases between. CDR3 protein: CASSLVAGVEETQYF. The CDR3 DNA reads TGTGCCAGCAGCTTAGTAGCAGGGGTGGAAGAGACCCAGTACTTC.

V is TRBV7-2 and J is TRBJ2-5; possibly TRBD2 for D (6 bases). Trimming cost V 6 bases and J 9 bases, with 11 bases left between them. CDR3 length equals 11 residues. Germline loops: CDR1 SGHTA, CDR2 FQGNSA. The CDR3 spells CASSPTRAQYF. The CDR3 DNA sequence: TGTGCCAGCAGTCCGACTAGGGCCCAGTACTTC.

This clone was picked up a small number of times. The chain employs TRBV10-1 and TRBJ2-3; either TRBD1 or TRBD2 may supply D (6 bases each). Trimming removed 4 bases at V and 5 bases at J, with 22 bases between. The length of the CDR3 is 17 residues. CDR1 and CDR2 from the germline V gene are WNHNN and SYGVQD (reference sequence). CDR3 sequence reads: CASSGPGVRLEGDTQYF. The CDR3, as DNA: TGCGCCAGCAGTGGTCCAGGGGTCCGGCTGGAGGGAGATACGCAGTATTTT.

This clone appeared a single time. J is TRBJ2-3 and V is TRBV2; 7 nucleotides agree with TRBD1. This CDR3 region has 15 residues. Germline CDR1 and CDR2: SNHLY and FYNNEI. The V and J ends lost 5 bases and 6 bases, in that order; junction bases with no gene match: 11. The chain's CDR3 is CASSTTGAPGDTQYF. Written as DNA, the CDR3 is TGTGCCAGCAGTACCACAGGGGCTCCAGGCGATACGCAGTATTTT.

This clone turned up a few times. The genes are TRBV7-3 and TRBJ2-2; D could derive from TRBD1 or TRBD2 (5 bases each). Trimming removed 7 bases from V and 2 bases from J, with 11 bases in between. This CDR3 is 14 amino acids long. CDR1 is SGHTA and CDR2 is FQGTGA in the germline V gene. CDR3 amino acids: CASTLGVNTGELFF. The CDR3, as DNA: TGTGCCAGCACCCTGGGGGTAAACACCGGGGAGCTGTTTTTT. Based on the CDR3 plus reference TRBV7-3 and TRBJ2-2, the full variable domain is GAGVSQTPSNKVTEKGKYVELRCDPISGHTALYWYRQSLGQGPEFLIYFQGTGAADDSGLPNDRFFAVRPEGSVSTLKIQRTERGDSAVYLCASTLGVNTGELFFGEGSRLTVL.

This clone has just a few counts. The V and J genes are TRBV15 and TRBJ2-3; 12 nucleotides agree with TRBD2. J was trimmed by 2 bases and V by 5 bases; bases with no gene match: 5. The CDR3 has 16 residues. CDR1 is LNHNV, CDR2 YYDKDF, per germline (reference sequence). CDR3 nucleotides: TGTGCCACCAGCCAACGGACTAGCGGGATCACAGATACGCAGTATTTT. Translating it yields CATSQRTSGITDTQYF.

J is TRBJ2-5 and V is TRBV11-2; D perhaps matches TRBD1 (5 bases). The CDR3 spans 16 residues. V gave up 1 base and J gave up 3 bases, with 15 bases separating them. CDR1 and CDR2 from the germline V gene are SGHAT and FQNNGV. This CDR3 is CASSLAPDRFEETQYF. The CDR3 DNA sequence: TGTGCCAGCAGCTTAGCCCCAGACAGATTCGAAGAGACCCAGTACTTC.

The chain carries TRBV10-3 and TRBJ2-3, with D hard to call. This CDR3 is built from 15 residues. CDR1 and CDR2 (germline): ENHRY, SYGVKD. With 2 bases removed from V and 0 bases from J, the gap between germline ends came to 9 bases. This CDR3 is CAISEADLSTDTQYF. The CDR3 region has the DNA TGTGCCATCAGTGAGGCCGACTTGAGCACAGATACGCAGTATTTT.

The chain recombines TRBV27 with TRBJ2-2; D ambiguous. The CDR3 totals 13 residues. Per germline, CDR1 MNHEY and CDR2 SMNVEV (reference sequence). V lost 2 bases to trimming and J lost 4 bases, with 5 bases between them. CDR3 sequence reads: CASSLVVTGELFF. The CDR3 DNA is TGTGCCAGCAGTTTAGTGGTCACCGGGGAGCTGTTTTTT.

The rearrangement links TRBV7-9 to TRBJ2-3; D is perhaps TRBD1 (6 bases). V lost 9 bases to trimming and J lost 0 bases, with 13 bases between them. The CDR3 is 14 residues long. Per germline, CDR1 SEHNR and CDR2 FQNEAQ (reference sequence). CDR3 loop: CASNRAASTDTQYF. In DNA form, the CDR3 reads TGTGCCAGTAACAGGGCTGCTAGCACAGATACGCAGTATTTT.

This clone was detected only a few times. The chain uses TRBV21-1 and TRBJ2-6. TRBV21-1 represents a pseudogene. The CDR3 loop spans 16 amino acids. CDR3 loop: CASSKGEPFGANVLTF. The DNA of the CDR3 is TGTGCCAGCAGCAAAGGTGAACCGTTCGGGGCCAACGTCCTGACTTTC.

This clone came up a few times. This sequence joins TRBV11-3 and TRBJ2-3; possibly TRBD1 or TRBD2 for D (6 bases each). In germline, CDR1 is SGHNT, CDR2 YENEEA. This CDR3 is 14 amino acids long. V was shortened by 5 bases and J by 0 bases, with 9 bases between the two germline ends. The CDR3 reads CASSPGGSTDTQYF. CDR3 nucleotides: TGTGCCAGCAGCCCCGGGGGCAGCACAGATACGCAGTATTTT.

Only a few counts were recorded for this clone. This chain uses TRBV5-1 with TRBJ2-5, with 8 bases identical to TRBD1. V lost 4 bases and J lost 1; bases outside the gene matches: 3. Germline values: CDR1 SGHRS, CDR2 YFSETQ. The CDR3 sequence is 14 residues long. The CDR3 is CASSPGQVQETQYF. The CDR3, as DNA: TGCGCCAGCAGCCCGGGACAGGTCCAAGAGACCCAGTACTTC.

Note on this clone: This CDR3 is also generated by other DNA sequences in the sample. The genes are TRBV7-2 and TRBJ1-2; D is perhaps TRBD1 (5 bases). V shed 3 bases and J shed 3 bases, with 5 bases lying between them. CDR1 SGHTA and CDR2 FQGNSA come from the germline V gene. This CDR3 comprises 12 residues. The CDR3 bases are TGTGCCAGCAGCTTGACAGACTATGGCTACACCTTC. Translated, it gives CASSLTDYGYTF. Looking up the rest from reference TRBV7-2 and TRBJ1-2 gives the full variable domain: GAGVSQSPSNKVTEKGKDVELRCDPISGHTALYWYRQSLGQGLEFLIYFQGNSAPDKSGLPSDRFSAERTGGSVSTLTIQRTQQEDSAVYLCASSLTDYGYTFGSGTRLTVV.

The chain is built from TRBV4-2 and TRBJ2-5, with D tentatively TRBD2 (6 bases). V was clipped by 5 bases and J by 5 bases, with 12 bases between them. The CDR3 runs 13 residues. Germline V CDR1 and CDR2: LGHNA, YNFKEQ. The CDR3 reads CASSVRLEETQYF. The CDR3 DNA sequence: TGTGCCAGCAGCGTACGACTAGAGGAGACCCAGTACTTC.

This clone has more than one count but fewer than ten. CDR3 amino acids: CASSQVDRSTNEKLFF. In DNA, the CDR3 is TGTGCCAGCAGCCAAGTGGACAGATCAACTAATGAAAAACTGTTTTTT. The V gene is TRBV4-2, the J gene TRBJ1-4; possibly TRBD1 for D (6 bases). The CDR3 runs to 16 residues. Between the trimmed V and J ends, which lost 1 base and 0 bases, there was a span of 9 bases. The germline V gene has CDR1 LGHNA and CDR2 YNFKEQ.

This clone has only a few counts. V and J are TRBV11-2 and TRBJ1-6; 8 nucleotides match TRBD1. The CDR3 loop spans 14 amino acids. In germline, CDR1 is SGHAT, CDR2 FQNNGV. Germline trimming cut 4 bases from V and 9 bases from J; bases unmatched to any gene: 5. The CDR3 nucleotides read TGTGCCAGCAGCTCCACAGGGGGAGGTTCACCCCTCCACTTT. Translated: CASSSTGGGSPLHF. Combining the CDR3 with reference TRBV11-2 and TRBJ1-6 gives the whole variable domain EAGVAQSPRYKIIEKRQSVAFWCNPISGHATLYWYQQILGQGPKLLIQFQNNGVVDDSQLPKDRFSAERLKGVDSTLKIQPAKLEDSAVYLCASSSTGGGSPLHFGNGTRLTVT.